This entry features one TCR beta chain sequence. Its specificity is unknown. This specimen belongs to a study of T cell responses to AZD1222 COVID-19 vaccine. Libraries were prepared by immunoSEQ multiplex PCR; TCRdb keeps only in-frame clonotypes and omits some of them. Counted here are 77,000 or so clones, around 90% occurring once; the ten biggest clones make up around 28%. The CDR3 has 16 residues. Per germline, CDR1 SGHTA and CDR2 FQGNSA. V was pared by 1 base and J by 6 bases, with 15 bases between. Study findings and constraints: Across spike, vaccine-associated CD4 TCRs were found, dominant at 160-218 and 743-854.

This chain joins TRBV7-2 and TRBJ2-2; D is possibly TRBD1 (7 bases). The receptor was isolated from an adult who received the AZD1222 COVID-19 vaccine. Sequencing was performed on peripheral blood, taken 28 days after the second AZD1222 dose. The CDR3 DNA follows: TGTGCCAGCAGCTTAGGAAATGGGGGGACAGCCGGGGAGCTGTTTTTT. Translating it yields CASSLGNGGTAGELFF. The full variable domain, its missing parts supplied by reference TRBV7-2 and TRBJ2-2, is GAGVSQSPSNKVTEKGKDVELRCDPISGHTALYWYRQSLGQGLEFLIYFQGNSAPDKSGLPSDRFSAERTGGSVSTLTIQRTQQEDSAVYLCASSLGNGGTAGELFFGEGSRLTVL.